This T cell receptor beta chain was recorded in a study of CD8+ T cells in alopecia areata. Regarding the study as a whole: Scalp sequencing captures resident alphabeta T cells of normal skin too.

Sequencing relied on a cDNA template that was reverse transcribed from extracted RNA. Sequenced by immunoSEQ multiplex PCR; TCRdb stores in-frame clones only, minus some. This sample yields about 140,000 clones, of which roughly half are seen a single time; 0.8% to 1% belongs to the top ten. Concerning this clone itself: The antigen remains unidentified.

The TCR originated in a human donor with alopecia areata. The specimen was CD4+ T cells sorted from blood, collected at week 0.

The CDR3 DNA is TGTGCCTGGAGTTTGGAGGGGGTCTCTGGGGCCAACGTCCTGACTTTC. Translated: CAWSLEGVSGANVLTF. This chain connects TRBV30 to TRBJ2-6, with D possibly being TRBD1 or TRBD2 (6 bases each). In germline, CDR1 is GTSNPN, CDR2 SVGIG (reference sequence). The CDR3 length is 16 residues. V lost 2 bases and J lost 0, with 11 bases in between.